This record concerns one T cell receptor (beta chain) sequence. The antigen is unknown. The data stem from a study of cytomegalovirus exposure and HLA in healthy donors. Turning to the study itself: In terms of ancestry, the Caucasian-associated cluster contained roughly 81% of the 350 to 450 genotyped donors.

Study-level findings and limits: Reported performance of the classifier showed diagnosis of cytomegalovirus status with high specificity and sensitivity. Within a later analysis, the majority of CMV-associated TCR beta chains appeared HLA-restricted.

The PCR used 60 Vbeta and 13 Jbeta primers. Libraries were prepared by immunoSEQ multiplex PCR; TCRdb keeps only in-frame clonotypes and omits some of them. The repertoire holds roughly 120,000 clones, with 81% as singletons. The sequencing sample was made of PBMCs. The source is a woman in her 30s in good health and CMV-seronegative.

CDR3 protein: CASIMTLNTEAFF. The DNA of the CDR3 is TGTGCCAGCATTATGACTCTTAACACTGAAGCTTTCTTT. The genes are TRBV28 and TRBJ1-1, with D unresolved. The CDR3 covers 13 residues. With 7 bases removed from V and 2 bases from J, the gap between germline ends came to 11 bases. The V gene's germline CDR1 is MDHEN and CDR2 SYDVKM.